One and the same sample provided the 24 T cell receptor beta chains below, sequenced in a study of T cells after yellow fever vaccination. A single record per CDR3 protein comes from TCRdb applying MiXCR to the 5' RACE reads. The sample has some 220,000 distinct CDR3 sequences; less than 3.5% are singletons. Sequenced here: CD4+ T cells sorted from PBMCs, sampled 10 days after the yellow fever booster vaccination. The receptor set was obtained from a man younger than 30 who received the YFV17D yellow fever vaccine.

In this sample, this clonotype turned up many times. This chain links TRBV7-6 with TRBJ2-5, with a possible D match to TRBD1 (7 bases). Trimming left V 5 bases short and J 3 bases short, with 16 bases between. The germline V gene has CDR1 SGHVS and CDR2 FNYEAQ. The length of the CDR3 is 15 residues. The CDR3 coding sequence is TGTGCCAGCAGCCCCCGTCAGGGGGGAAAAGAGACCCAGTACTTC. This sequence encodes CASSPRQGGKETQYF. Full variable domain (rest looked up from reference TRBV7-6 and TRBJ2-5): GAGVSQSPRYKVTKRGQDVALRCDPISGHVSLYWYRQALGQGPEFLTYFNYEAQQDKSGLPNDRFSAERPEGSISTLTIQRTEQRDSAMYRCASSPRQGGKETQYFGPGTRLLVL.

This clonotype was seen repeatedly, ten times or more. The chain uses TRBV6-6 and TRBJ2-1; 8 nucleotides match TRBD2. The CDR3 sequence is 17 residues long. Germline CDR1 and CDR2: MNHNY and SVGAGI (reference sequence). V lost 6 bases, J lost 8 bases, and 18 bases stayed unmatched. In DNA form, the CDR3 reads TGTGCCAGCAGCTCAGGCGGTTGGGGGACTAGTCTTTATGAGCAGTTCTTC. As protein: CASSSGGWGTSLYEQFF.

This clonotype appeared many times. The genes are TRBV6-6 and TRBJ2-3, with TRBD1 matching over 11 bases. V shed 2 bases and J 3 bases; nucleotides not matched to a gene: 1. The CDR3 extends over 15 amino acids. The germline gives CDR1 MNHNY, CDR2 SVGAGI (reference sequence). Here the CDR3 DNA reads TGTGCCAGCAGTTACGGACAGGGGGCGACAGATACGCAGTATTTT. Amino acid sequence: CASSYGQGATDTQYF.

The rearrangement links TRBV28 to TRBJ1-5; 8 bases align to TRBD1. This CDR3 region has 15 residues. Trimming cost V 7 bases and J 2 bases; bases outside gene matches: 7. Germline V gene data show CDR1 as MDHEN and CDR2 as SYDVKM. In DNA, the CDR3 is TGTGCCAGCACCTCCCAGGGGGCCGGCAATCAGCCCCAGCATTTT. It translates to CASTSQGAGNQPQHF.

The V gene is TRBV30, the J gene TRBJ2-1; 8 bases agree with TRBD2. This CDR3 spans 16 amino acids. J was trimmed by 2 bases and V by 0 bases; bases with no gene match: 6. Germline V gene data show CDR1 as GTSNPN and CDR2 as SVGIG (reference sequence). The CDR3 is CAWSVLAGGPYNEQFF. The DNA for the CDR3 is TGTGCCTGGAGTGTATTGGCGGGGGGCCCCTACAATGAGCAGTTCTTC.

At least ten counts were recorded for this clonotype. The V call is TRBV6-1, the J call TRBJ2-2, with TRBD1 identical over 12 bases. The CDR3 runs to 15 residues. V trimming: 6 bases; J trimming: 7 bases; junction bases outside the gene matches: 6. In germline, CDR1 is MNHNS, CDR2 SASEGT. The CDR3 region is CASRGTGGFIGELFF. DNA of the CDR3: TGTGCCAGCAGGGGGACAGGGGGCTTTATCGGGGAGCTGTTTTTT.

This clonotype showed up many times. The chain recombines TRBV7-9 with TRBJ2-7; D may be TRBD2 (5 bases). CDR1 SEHNR and CDR2 FQNEAQ come from the germline V gene (reference sequence). V was clipped by 8 bases and J by 6 bases, with 20 bases between them. The CDR3 consists of 14 residues. CDR3 in DNA: TGTGCCAGCGCCGGGATGGGGAAGACGACCGAGCAGTACTTC. Encoded protein: CASAGMGKTTEQYF.

The chain has TRBV7-2 and TRBJ2-6; D not resolved. Trimming removed 2 bases at V and 2 bases at J, with 4 bases between. Germline V lookup: CDR1 SGHTA, CDR2 FQGNSA. This CDR3 comprises 14 residues. Written as DNA, the CDR3 is TGTGCCAGCAGCTTAACTGCTGGGGCCAACGTCCTGACTTTC. It codes for CASSLTAGANVLTF.

This clonotype was counted between two and nine times. The chain recombines TRBV27 with TRBJ2-3; D call uncertain. The CDR3 runs 16 residues. From germline, CDR1 is MNHEY and CDR2 SMNVEV (reference sequence). Deletions cut 6 bases from V and 8 bases from J, with 24 bases between. As DNA, the CDR3 is TGTGCCAGCAGCCGCCCCGGTGTCGTCGGCTCGAGTACGCAGTATTTT. Its translation: CASSRPGVVGSSTQYF.

The CDR3 loop reads CSAETPGQGNTEAFF. The DNA for the CDR3 is TGCAGTGCGGAGACCCCGGGACAGGGTAACACTGAAGCTTTCTTT. V and J are TRBV20-1 and TRBJ1-1; 9 positions match TRBD1. The CDR3 length is 15 residues. J lost 2 bases, V lost 6 bases, and 10 bases had no gene match. Germline V gives CDR1 DFQATT, CDR2 SNEGSKA (reference sequence).

This clonotype was recorded a few times. CDR3 sequence reads: CSARSAETTQETQYF. Here the CDR3 DNA reads TGCAGTGCTAGATCCGCAGAGACGACTCAAGAGACCCAGTACTTC. The gene calls are TRBV20-1 and TRBJ2-5; D remains ambiguous. Trimming removed 2 bases at V and 2 bases at J, with 15 bases between. The CDR3 is 15 residues long. Germline V gene data show CDR1 as DFQATT and CDR2 as SNEGSKA (reference sequence).

Ten or more counts support this clonotype. The chain couples TRBV28 to TRBJ2-3, with D perhaps TRBD2 (7 bases). CDR1 and CDR2 from the germline V gene are MDHEN and SYDVKM. V was cut by 3 bases and J by 0 bases, with 10 bases left in between. The CDR3 extends over 15 amino acids. In DNA form, the CDR3 reads TGTGCCAGCAGTTTGAGGGGGGGCAGCACAGATACGCAGTATTTT. This gives the protein CASSLRGGSTDTQYF.

This clonotype was detected a few times. The V call is TRBV2, the J call TRBJ2-1; 11 nucleotides line up with TRBD2. The junction had 7 bases not matched to a gene; V was cut back by 6 bases and J by 9 bases. This CDR3 is 14 amino acids long. Germline V gene lookup returns CDR1 SNHLY and CDR2 FYNNEI. CDR3 sequence reads: CASRFTSGGGEQFF. The CDR3 DNA is TGTGCCAGCAGATTCACTAGCGGGGGCGGTGAGCAGTTCTTC.

This clonotype appeared a few times. J is TRBJ2-7 and V is TRBV6-5; 8 nucleotides agree with TRBD1. Germline trimming cut 6 bases from V and 3 bases from J; bases unmatched to any gene: 7. Germline CDR1 reads MNHEY; CDR2 reads SVGAGI. This CDR3 is built from 14 residues. The CDR3 DNA follows: TGTGCCAGCAGGCCCGGACAGGGAGACTACGAGCAGTACTTC. Protein product: CASRPGQGDYEQYF.

This clonotype was seen ten or more times. The chain recombines TRBV20-1 with TRBJ2-1; no clear D gene. CDR1 is DFQATT and CDR2 is SNEGSKA in the germline V gene (reference sequence). This CDR3 spans 10 amino acids. V dropped 3 bases and J dropped 7 bases, with 4 bases sitting between them. The CDR3 nucleotides are TGCAGTGCTAGTAAAAATGAGCAGTTCTTC. It yields the protein CSASKNEQFF.

This chain uses TRBV28 with TRBJ2-2, with D uncertain. CDR1 and CDR2 from the germline V gene are MDHEN and SYDVKM. This CDR3 spans 18 amino acids. Between the trimmed V and J ends, which lost 3 bases and 7 bases, there was a span of 24 bases. The CDR3 region is CASSLRADQTYRGGELFF. The CDR3 nucleotides are TGTGCCAGCAGTTTGAGAGCCGACCAAACCTATAGAGGCGGGGAGCTGTTTTTT.

This clonotype was recorded a few times. This chain uses TRBV20-1 with TRBJ2-1; weak D call: TRBD1 (6 bases). This CDR3 has 14 residues. Trimming pared 4 bases from V and 4 bases from J, leaving 14 bases between. Germline-derived CDR1 and CDR2 are DFQATT and SNEGSKA (reference sequence). The DNA for the CDR3 is TGCAGTGCTAATACCCGGACAGATTACAATGAGCAGTTCTTC. Amino acid sequence: CSANTRTDYNEQFF.

This clonotype has ten or more counts. CDR3 loop: CASSPVGQKETQYF. The CDR3 DNA reads TGTGCCAGCAGTCCGGTGGGACAGAAGGAGACCCAGTACTTC. The V and J genes are TRBV12-3 or TRBV12-4 and TRBJ2-5, with TRBD1 matching 7 bases. V lost 5 bases and J lost 5; bases outside the gene matches: 8. The CDR3 is 14 amino acids.

This clonotype was seen a handful of times. The rearrangement uses TRBV20-1 and TRBJ2-7; D could derive from TRBD1 or TRBD2 (6 bases each). The CDR3 runs to 18 residues. Trimming cost V 0 bases and J 1 base, with 22 bases left between them. Germline CDR1 is DFQATT and CDR2 is SNEGSKA (reference sequence). CDR3 in amino acids: CSAREHTEGGPVSYEQYV. The CDR3 DNA is TGCAGTGCTAGAGAGCATACAGAAGGGGGGCCCGTTTCCTACGAGCAGTACGTC.

The rearrangement joins TRBV5-1 to TRBJ2-7; D is unresolved. Germline values: CDR1 SGHRS, CDR2 YFSETQ. The length of the CDR3 is 14 residues. V lost 7 bases to trimming and J lost 0 bases, with 14 bases between them. CDR3 amino acids: CASGNSGRSYEQYF. The CDR3 DNA reads as TGCGCCAGCGGCAACTCCGGGCGCTCCTACGAGCAGTACTTC.

This clonotype was detected a few times. V gene TRBV18 combines with J gene TRBJ2-7; D perhaps matches TRBD2 (7 bases). CDR3 length equals 14 residues. The V end lost 3 bases, the J end lost 5 bases, and 14 bases lay between the germline ends. CDR1 is KGHSH, CDR2 LQKENI, per germline. The chain's CDR3 is CASSPSRGANEQYF. CDR3 DNA sequence: TGTGCCAGCTCACCTTCCCGGGGGGCTAACGAGCAGTACTTC.

This chain joins TRBV10-3 and TRBJ2-7; D may correspond to TRBD1 or TRBD2 (5 bases each). From germline, CDR1 is ENHRY and CDR2 SYGVKD. V was trimmed by 4 bases and J by 3 bases, leaving 10 bases between them. There are 13 residues in the CDR3. The CDR3 coding sequence is TGTGCCATCAGTGGGGGGACCGTCTACGAGCAGTACGTC. As protein: CAISGGTVYEQYV.

This clonotype was recorded a few times. The gene calls are TRBV24-1 and TRBJ2-5, with TRBD2 matching 11 bases. After removal of 6 bases from V and 5 bases from J, the junction contained 10 bases not matched to a gene. The CDR3 sequence is 16 residues long. Germline V gene data show CDR1 as KGHDR and CDR2 as SFDVKD. In DNA, the CDR3 is TGTGCCACCAGTCACCACACTAGCGGGGGCGCGGAGACCCAGTACTTC. The encoded protein is CATSHHTSGGAETQYF.

This clonotype was seen at least ten times. The rearrangement uses TRBV5-1 and TRBJ2-3; 8 bases align to TRBD1. The V and J ends lost 4 bases and 4 bases, in that order; junction bases with no gene match: 8. This CDR3 has 15 residues. Germline V lookup: CDR1 SGHRS, CDR2 YFSETQ. The CDR3 here is CASSLRTGSADTQYF. The CDR3 nucleotides read TGCGCCAGCAGCCTTAGGACAGGGTCAGCAGATACGCAGTATTTT.